Reported below is one T cell receptor beta chain. Antigen specificity is unknown. cDNA libraries for TCR beta contained unique molecular identifiers. TCRdb re-called the PCR reads with MiXCR, one entry per CDR3 protein. This table has roughly 600,000 distinct CDR3 sequences, about 40% appearing once. These data originate in a study of post-analysis software for immune sequencing data. General study results and limits: Patients showed TRBV5-6, TRBV5-1 and TRBV20-1 among 4 or 5 TRBV segments more frequent than in controls.

The length of the CDR3 is 15 residues. Germline lookup yields CDR1 MGHRA and CDR2 YSYEKL. Deletions cut 0 bases from V and 5 bases from J, with 11 bases between. The J gene is TRBJ1-5, the V gene TRBV4-1; no definite D call. The source is a girl aged 5 to 17 with multiple sclerosis. Sample: blood. The CDR3 DNA reads TGCGCCAGCAGCCAAGATTCGTCGGTGTATCAGCCCCAGCATTTT. Its protein is CASSQDSSVYQPQHF.